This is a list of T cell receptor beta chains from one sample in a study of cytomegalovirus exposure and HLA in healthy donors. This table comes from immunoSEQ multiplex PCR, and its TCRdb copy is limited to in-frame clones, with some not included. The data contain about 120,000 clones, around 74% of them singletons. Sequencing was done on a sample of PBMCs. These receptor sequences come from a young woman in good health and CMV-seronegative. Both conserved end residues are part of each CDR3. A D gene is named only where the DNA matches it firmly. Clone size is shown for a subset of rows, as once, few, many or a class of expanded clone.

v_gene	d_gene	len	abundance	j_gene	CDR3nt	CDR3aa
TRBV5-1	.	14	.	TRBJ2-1	TGCGCCAGCAGCTTGGACTACGGGTACGATGAGCAGTTCTTC	CASSLDYGYDEQFF
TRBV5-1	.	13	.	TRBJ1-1	TGCGCCAGCAGCTATACCGGTCGAACTGAAGCTTTCTTT	CASSYTGRTEAFF
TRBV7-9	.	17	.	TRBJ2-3	TGTGCCAGCAGTTTAAATTCGGTCGGGCGATCGGGGGATACGCAGTATTTT	CASSLNSVGRSGDTQYF
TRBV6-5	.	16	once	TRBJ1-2	TGTGCCAGCAGTTACGGGGGGGCGACAGCTAACTATGGCTACACCTTC	CASSYGGATANYGYTF
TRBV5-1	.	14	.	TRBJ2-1	TGCGCCAGCTGCAGGACTACCTCCTACAATGAGCAGTTCTTC	CASCRTTSYNEQFF
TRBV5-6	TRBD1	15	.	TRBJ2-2	TGTGCCAGCAGCTGGGACAGGGTGCATCCCGGGGAGCTGTTTTTT	CASSWDRVHPGELFF
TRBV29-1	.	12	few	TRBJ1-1	TGCAGCGTTGACGAGGGGAACACTGAAGCTTTCTTT	CSVDEGNTEAFF
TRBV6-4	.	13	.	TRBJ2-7	TGTGCCAGCAGTGTTTCCCAGGGCTACGAGCAGTACTTC	CASSVSQGYEQYF
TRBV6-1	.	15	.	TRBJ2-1	TGTGCCAGCAGTGATTTTTGGCAGGCCGCCAATGAGCAGTTCTTC	CASSDFWQAANEQFF
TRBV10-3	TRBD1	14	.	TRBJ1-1	TGTGCCATCAGGAGAGACAGGGGTGACACTGAAGCTTTCTTT	CAIRRDRGDTEAFF
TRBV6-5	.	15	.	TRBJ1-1	TGTGCCAGCAGTTACTCAGCAGGGATGAACACTGAAGCTTTCTTT	CASSYSAGMNTEAFF
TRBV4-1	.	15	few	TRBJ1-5	TGCGCCAGCAGTCTCGAGGGAGGTAATGGTCAGCCCCAGCATTTT	CASSLEGGNGQPQHF
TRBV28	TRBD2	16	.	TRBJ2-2	TGTGCCAGCAGTTTGGGGCTAGCGGGGTATACCGGGGAGCTGTTTTTT	CASSLGLAGYTGELFF
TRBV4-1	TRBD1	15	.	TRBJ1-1	TGCGCCAGCAGCCAAGATAGGGGGCCGCGGACTGAAGCTTTCTTT	CASSQDRGPRTEAFF
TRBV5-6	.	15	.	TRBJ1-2	TGTGCCAGCAGCTTGGGATCTATATCTAACTATGGCTACACCTTC	CASSLGSISNYGYTF
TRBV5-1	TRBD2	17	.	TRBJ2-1	TGCGCCAGCAGCTGGGGACTAGCGGGGGATCGATACAATGAGCAGTTCTTC	CASSWGLAGDRYNEQFF
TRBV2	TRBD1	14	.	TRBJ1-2	TGTGCCAGCACCAAGGACAGGGGAAACTATGGCTACACCTTC	CASTKDRGNYGYTF
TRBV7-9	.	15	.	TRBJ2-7	TGTGCCAGCAGCCACCCGGGTCTAAACTCCTACGAGCAGTACTTC	CASSHPGLNSYEQYF
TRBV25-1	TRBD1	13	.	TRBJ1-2	TGTGCCAGCAGTTTCGGCAGGGGGCGAGGCTACACCTTC	CASSFGRGRGYTF
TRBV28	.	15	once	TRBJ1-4	TGTGCCAGCAGTTCGGCAGGTGCAACTAATGAAAAACTGTTTTTT	CASSSAGATNEKLFF
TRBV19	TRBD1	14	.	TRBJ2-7	TGTGCCAGTAGTAGCGGACAGGGTAGCGACGAGCAGTACTTC	CASSSGQGSDEQYF
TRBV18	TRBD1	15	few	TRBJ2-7	TGTGCCAGCTCACCCACAGACAGGGGTGGTTACGAGCAGTACTTC	CASSPTDRGGYEQYF
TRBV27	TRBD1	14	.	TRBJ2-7	TGTGCCAGCAGTTTCCGGCAGGGGGCCTACGAGCAGTACTTC	CASSFRQGAYEQYF
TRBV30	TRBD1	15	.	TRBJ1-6	TGTGCCTGGAGTGTACGGACAGGCTGGGATTCACCCCTCCACTTT	CAWSVRTGWDSPLHF
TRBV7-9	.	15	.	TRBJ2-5	TGTGCCAGCAGCTCCCCACGACAGATACAAGAGACCCAGTACTTC	CASSSPRQIQETQYF
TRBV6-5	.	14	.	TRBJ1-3	TGTGCCAGCAGCCTTAGTAACTCTGGAAACACCATATATTTT	CASSLSNSGNTIYF
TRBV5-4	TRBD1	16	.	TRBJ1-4	TGTGCCAGCAGCTTGACGACAGGGGGCCTTAATGAAAAACTGTTTTTT	CASSLTTGGLNEKLFF
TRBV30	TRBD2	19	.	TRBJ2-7	TGTGCCTGGAGACAAGGGTCGGGACTAGCGGGTTCGCTCCCCCACGAGCAGTACTTC	CAWRQGSGLAGSLPHEQYF